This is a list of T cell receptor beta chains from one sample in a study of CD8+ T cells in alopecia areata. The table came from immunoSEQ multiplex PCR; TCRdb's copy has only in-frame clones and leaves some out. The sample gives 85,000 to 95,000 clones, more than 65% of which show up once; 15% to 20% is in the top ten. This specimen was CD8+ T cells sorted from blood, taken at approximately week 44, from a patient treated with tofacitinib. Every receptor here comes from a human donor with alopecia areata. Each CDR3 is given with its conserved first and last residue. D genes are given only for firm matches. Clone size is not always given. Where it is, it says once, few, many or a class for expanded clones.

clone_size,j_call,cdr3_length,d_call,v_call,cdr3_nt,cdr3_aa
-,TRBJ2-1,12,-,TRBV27,TGTGCCAGCAGGGACAGATACAATGAGCAGTTCTTC,CASRDRYNEQFF
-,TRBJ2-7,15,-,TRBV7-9,TGTGCCAGCAGTAATGTGGGGCATCCCCTGGGCGAGCAGTACTTC,CASSNVGHPLGEQYF
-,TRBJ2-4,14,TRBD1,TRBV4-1,TGCGCCAGCAGCCAAGACAGGGGGCAATACATTCAGTACTTC,CASSQDRGQYIQYF
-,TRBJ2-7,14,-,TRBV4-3,TGCGCCAGCAGCCCAAAGACAGGAATCTACGAGCAGTACTTC,CASSPKTGIYEQYF
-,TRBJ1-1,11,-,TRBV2,TGTGCCACCAAGGGGCCAGCCGAAGCTTTCTTT,CATKGPAEAFF
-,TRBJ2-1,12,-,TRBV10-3,TGTGCCATGGGCTCCAACTACAATGAGCAGTTCTTC,CAMGSNYNEQFF
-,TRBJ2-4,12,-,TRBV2,TGTGCTATCCGGGGCACCAAAAACATTCAGTACTTC,CAIRGTKNIQYF
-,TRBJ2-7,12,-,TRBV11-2,TGTGCCAGCAGCATGGCCTCCTACGAGCAGTACTTC,CASSMASYEQYF
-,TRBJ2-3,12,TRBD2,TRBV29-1,TGCAGCGCCGGGAGGGGTGGGGATACGCAGTATTTT,CSAGRGGDTQYF
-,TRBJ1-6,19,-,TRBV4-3,TGCGCCAGCAGCCAAGAGGAAACTGATGGTAGCTCCTATAATTCACCCCTCCACTTT,CASSQEETDGSSYNSPLHF
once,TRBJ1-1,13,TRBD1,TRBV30,TGTGCCTGGCCCGGACAGGGGTTGATTGAAGCTTTCTTT,CAWPGQGLIEAFF
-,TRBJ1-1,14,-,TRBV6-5,TGTGCCAGCAGTTCGTCTCGAGGAAATACTGAAGCTTTCTTT,CASSSSRGNTEAFF
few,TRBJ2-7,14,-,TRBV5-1,TGCGCCAGCAGCTTCGGTTCAGGAGACTACGAGCAGTACTTC,CASSFGSGDYEQYF
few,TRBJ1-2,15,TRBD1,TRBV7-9,TGTGCCAGCAGCTGGCCGGGACAGGTTGACTATGGCTACACCTTC,CASSWPGQVDYGYTF
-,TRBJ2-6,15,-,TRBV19,TGTGCCAGTAGAAGTCGGGGTTCCGGGGCCAACGTCCTGACTTTC,CASRSRGSGANVLTF
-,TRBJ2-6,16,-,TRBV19,TGTGCCAGTACCCTAGACAGTTACTCTGGGGCCAACGTCCTGACTTTC,CASTLDSYSGANVLTF
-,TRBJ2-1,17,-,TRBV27,TGTGCCAGCAGTTTATTTAGCGCGGGGGCCACCTACAATGAGCAGTTCTTC,CASSLFSAGATYNEQFF
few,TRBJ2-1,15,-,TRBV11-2,TGTGCCAGCAGCTCCGAGGGAAGACCCTACAATGAGCAGTTCTTC,CASSSEGRPYNEQFF
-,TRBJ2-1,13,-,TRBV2,TGTGCCAGCCACTGGGCTTCCTACAATGAACAGTTCTTC,CASHWASYNEQFF